The present entry profiles one T cell receptor beta chain with its context. Its antigen is not known. The data stem from a study of OX40 agonist ivuxolimab in advanced cancers. Study context: All patients had ivuxolimab intravenously every 2 weeks at 0.01 to 10 mg/kg.

TCRdb's table, derived via immunoSEQ multiplex PCR, lists solely in-frame clones and lacks some. The sample lists tens of thousands of clones; 80% to 90% were seen once. Study-level results: Researchers report that CD8+ T cells had, on average, more expanded clones than CD4+.

V lost 5 bases and J lost 4; bases outside the gene matches: 6. CDR3 size: 15 residues. Looked up from germline, CDR1 is SGDLS and CDR2 is YYNGEE. The V call is TRBV9, the J call TRBJ2-3, with 11 nucleotides matching TRBD2. The sequence was obtained from an adult with an advanced solid tumor such as melanoma, head and neck, liver or kidney cancer. Sequencing was performed on CD4+ or CD8+ T cells sorted from blood, taken in a trial of the OX40 agonist ivuxolimab. The CDR3 region is CASSISGRAADTQYF. The CDR3 DNA follows: TGTGCCAGCAGTATTAGCGGGAGGGCCGCAGATACGCAGTATTTT.